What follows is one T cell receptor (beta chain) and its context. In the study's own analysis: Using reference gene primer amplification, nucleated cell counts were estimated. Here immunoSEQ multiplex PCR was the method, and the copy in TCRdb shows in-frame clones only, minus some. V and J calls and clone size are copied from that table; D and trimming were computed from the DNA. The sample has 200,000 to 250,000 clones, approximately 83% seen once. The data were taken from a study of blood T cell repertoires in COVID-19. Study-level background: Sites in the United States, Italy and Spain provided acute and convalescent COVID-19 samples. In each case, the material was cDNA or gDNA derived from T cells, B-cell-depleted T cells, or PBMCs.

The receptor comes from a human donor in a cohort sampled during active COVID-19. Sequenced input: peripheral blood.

The CDR3 region has the DNA TGCAGTGCCAAGGGGTCTCTGGGCTACACCTTC. This encodes CSAKGSLGYTF. This rearrangement joins TRBV20-1 to TRBJ1-2; a weak D match, TRBD1 (5 bases). This CDR3 spans 11 amino acids. CDR1 and CDR2 (germline): DFQATT, SNEGSKA (reference sequence). Trimming took off 6 bases at V and 8 bases at J, with 13 bases between the two ends.